This T cell receptor beta chain was captured in a study of CD8+CD57+ T cells in acquired aplastic anemia. This CDR3 spans 14 amino acids. V was pared by 2 bases and J by 8 bases, with 15 bases between. CDR1 and CDR2 from the germline V gene are SGDLS and YYNGEE. This clonotype was seen many times. All patients picked for sequencing had shown, by flow cytometry, an expansion of CD8+CD57+ cells. Genomic DNA constituted the template upon which TCR beta VDJ and CDR3 profiling was performed. TCRdb fed the reads into MiXCR, producing one record per CDR3 protein. Of 400,000 to 600,000 distinct CDR3 sequences in the sample, less than 35% are singletons; the top ten hold around 0.82%.

What was sequenced was sorted CD4+, CD8+, or CD8+CD57+ T cells (not recorded which) from PBMCs. This chain joins TRBV9 and TRBJ2-3; D is unclear. This receptor was obtained from a human donor with aplastic anemia. Here the CDR3 reads CASSVSQLAGTQYF. Written as DNA, the CDR3 is TGTGCCAGCAGCGTCTCGCAACTCGCCGGTACGCAGTATTTT.